This TCR beta chain was identified in a study of blood T cell repertoires in COVID-19. About the study: Nucleic acid was either cDNA or gDNA, and it came from T cells, B-cell-depleted T cells, or PBMCs.

In this sample, this clone turned up a few times. Methods used by the authors: The assay estimated nucleated cells by amplifying reference gene primers. Sequenced by immunoSEQ multiplex PCR; TCRdb stores in-frame clones only, minus some. V, J and clone size derive from that table, while D and trimming were established from the DNA sequence. Among about 76,000 clones listed, 86% were seen once. Germline V CDR1 and CDR2: MRHNA, SNTAGT. J was trimmed by 4 bases and V by 6 bases; bases with no gene match: 8. The CDR3 length is 14 residues. The chain links TRBV6-4 to TRBJ1-1, with TRBD1 identical over 7 bases. The source material was peripheral blood. This TCR came from a human donor in a cohort sampled during active COVID-19. This CDR3 is CASSTGVESTEAFF. The CDR3 nucleotides read TGTGCCAGCAGCACAGGGGTGGAGAGCACTGAAGCTTTCTTT.